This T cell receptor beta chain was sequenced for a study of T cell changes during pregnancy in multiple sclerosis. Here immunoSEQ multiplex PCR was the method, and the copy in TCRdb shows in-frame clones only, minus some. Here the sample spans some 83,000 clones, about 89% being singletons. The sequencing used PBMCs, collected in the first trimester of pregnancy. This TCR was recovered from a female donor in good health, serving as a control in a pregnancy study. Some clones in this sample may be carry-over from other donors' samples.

The chain's CDR3 is CASSSTAFAAGLEGHEQYF. The CDR3, as DNA: TGCGCCAGCAGCTCTACCGCTTTTGCCGCGGGACTAGAGGGACACGAGCAGTACTTC. The chain recombines TRBV4-1 with TRBJ2-7, with 8 bases matching TRBD2. The CDR3 runs 19 residues. With V trimmed by 5 bases and J by 5 bases, 23 bases remained unmatched. Per the germline V gene, CDR1 is MGHRA and CDR2 is YSYEKL.